This T cell receptor beta chain was sequenced in a study of T-cell reconstitution after alpha-beta-depleted transplantation in children. Unique molecular identifiers were incorporated during preparation of the TCRbeta library. TCRdb called the PCR reads again in MiXCR, with one record for every CDR3 protein. The table has a few hundred thousand distinct CDR3 sequences, 10% seen once. The CDR3 consists of 15 residues. In germline, CDR1 is SGHNT, CDR2 YYREEE (reference sequence). Trimming cost V 1 base and J 7 bases, with 14 bases left between them. The source was PBMCs from the stem cell graft donor, collected from the stem cell graft. The origin of this receptor is a human donor who donated a stem cell graft to a child with acute lymphoblastic leukemia. The rearrangement links TRBV5-4 to TRBJ2-2; tentative D call: TRBD2 (6 bases). The CDR3: CASSLIGRDFGELFF. The CDR3 DNA sequence: TGTGCCAGCAGCTTGATTGGTCGGGACTTCGGGGAGCTGTTTTTT.